This T cell receptor (beta chain) was recovered during a study of OX40 agonist ivuxolimab in advanced cancers. Trimming removed 2 bases from V and 0 bases from J; junction bases left unmatched: 3. Germline assignment: CDR1 SNHLY and CDR2 FYNNEI. The CDR3 covers 16 residues. Using immunoSEQ multiplex PCR, the repertoire was profiled, and TCRdb retains in-frame clones only, with some absent. The sample yields about 93,000 clones, under 95% seen once. The origin of this receptor is an adult with an advanced solid tumor such as melanoma, head and neck, liver or kidney cancer. This material consisted of CD4+ or CD8+ T cells sorted from blood, taken in a trial of the OX40 agonist ivuxolimab. V is TRBV2 and J is TRBJ1-3; 8 bases align to TRBD1. CDR3 sequence (DNA): TGTGCCAGCAGTGAAACGGGGACAGGCTCTGGAAACACCATATATTTT. This codes for CASSETGTGSGNTIYF.